A single sample is the source of the 29 T cell receptor beta chains below, sequenced in a study of blood T cell repertoires in COVID-19. Profiled with immunoSEQ multiplex PCR; TCRdb holds only in-frame clones, not every one. The table lists some 500,000 clones, 70% to 90% of them singletons. The sequenced material came from peripheral blood. The receptor set was obtained from a woman aged 50 to 65 with COVID-19, enrolled during active disease.

This clone was seen once. CDR3 nucleotides: TGTGCCAGCAGCTTGGTAACAGGGCGTACAGATACGCAGTATTTT. Amino acid sequence: CASSLVTGRTDTQYF. The V and J genes are TRBV5-6 and TRBJ2-3, with a possible D match to TRBD1 (6 bases). The CDR3 is 15 residues long. With 0 bases removed from V and 3 bases from J, the gap between germline ends came to 11 bases. Germline V gene data show CDR1 as SGHDT and CDR2 as YYEEEE.

The gene calls are TRBV1 and TRBJ2-7; the listed D gene, TRBD2, was not tested against the DNA. TRBV1 is flagged as a pseudogene. CDR3 length: 11 residues. CDR3 nucleotide sequence: TGCACCAGCAGCCAGAGGGACGAGCAGTACTTC. Translating gives CTSSQRDEQYF.

In its sample, this clone was seen once. The chain recombines TRBV4-2 with TRBJ1-2; 8 bases are shared with TRBD1. The germline V gene has CDR1 LGHNA and CDR2 YNFKEQ. V gave up 4 bases and J gave up 6 bases; unmatched junction bases: 10. The CDR3 contains 15 residues. CDR3: CASSLRTGYDNGYTF. DNA of the CDR3: TGTGCCAGCAGCCTAAGGACAGGGTATGATAATGGCTACACCTTC.

The chain links TRBV6-6 to TRBJ2-5, with D perhaps matching TRBD1 (6 bases). Trimming removed 7 bases at V and 4 bases at J, with 13 bases between. The CDR3 covers 13 residues. Germline lookup yields CDR1 MNHNY and CDR2 SVGAGI (reference sequence). The CDR3 spells CASTQGQLETQYF. In DNA form, the CDR3 reads TGTGCCAGCACCCAAGGACAGCTAGAGACCCAGTACTTC.

This clone occurred a few times. This chain connects TRBV29-1 to TRBJ2-1; 8 nucleotides align to TRBD1. V lost 4 bases, J lost 0 bases, and 8 bases stayed unmatched. The CDR3 has 16 residues. In germline, CDR1 is SQVTM, CDR2 ANQGSEA. This CDR3 is CSVGSPGGRSYNEQFF. As DNA, the CDR3 is TGCAGCGTTGGGTCTCCAGGGGGCCGCTCCTACAATGAGCAGTTCTTC.

In this sample, this clone turned up once. V is TRBV7-9 and J is TRBJ2-7; tentatively, D is TRBD2 (6 bases). Trimming took off 7 bases at V and 0 bases at J, with 7 bases between the two ends. This CDR3 is built from 12 residues. CDR1 is SEHNR, CDR2 FQNEAQ, per germline (reference sequence). CDR3 bases: TGTGCCAGCATGGGGGGCTCCTACGAGCAGTACTTC. Translated, it gives CASMGGSYEQYF.

The chain uses TRBV15 and TRBJ2-1, with TRBD2 matching 8 bases. CDR3 size: 15 residues. V shed 5 bases and J 5 bases; nucleotides not matched to a gene: 8. Germline values: CDR1 LNHNV, CDR2 YYDKDF (reference sequence). CDR3 sequence reads: CATSPIKRGHNEQFF. The CDR3 DNA reads as TGTGCCACCAGCCCGATTAAGCGGGGGCACAATGAGCAGTTCTTC.

The V and J genes are TRBV27 and TRBJ2-3, with a possible D match to TRBD2 (6 bases). In germline, CDR1 is MNHEY, CDR2 SMNVEV (reference sequence). The CDR3 is 15 residues long. V was pared by 5 bases and J by 5 bases, with 17 bases between. CDR3 residues: CASSNRQGGVDTQYF. The CDR3 region has the DNA TGTGCCAGCAGTAATCGCCAGGGAGGCGTAGATACGCAGTATTTT.

CDR3 nucleotides: TGTGCCAGCAGCTACGGCGGAACTAACACTGAAGCTTTCTTT. Protein product: CASSYGGTNTEAFF. The rearrangement links TRBV11-2 to TRBJ1-1; no clear D gene. With 4 bases removed from V and 2 bases from J, the gap between germline ends came to 11 bases. This CDR3 has 14 amino acids. Germline CDR1 and CDR2: SGHAT and FQNNGV.

V gene TRBV19 combines with J gene TRBJ1-2; D ambiguous. V was shortened by 7 bases and J by 1 base, with 19 bases between the two germline ends. The CDR3 covers 16 residues. The germline CDR1 and CDR2 sequences are LNHDA and SQIVND (reference sequence). CDR3 amino acids: CASNTPGQLGNYGYTF. Written as DNA, the CDR3 is TGTGCCAGTAACACCCCTGGGCAGCTTGGTAACTATGGCTACACCTTC.

The chain combines TRBV7-9 with TRBJ2-7; 7 positions agree with TRBD1. The trim removed 6 bases at V and 6 bases at J, leaving 8 bases unmatched. CDR3 size: 13 residues. CDR1 SEHNR and CDR2 FQNEAQ come from the germline V gene (reference sequence). As DNA, the CDR3 is TGTGCCAGCAGGCAGGACAGGTCTAGCGAGCAGTACTTC. This sequence encodes CASRQDRSSEQYF.

The chain carries TRBV2 and TRBJ2-5, with 8 bases identical to TRBD1. The V and J ends lost 6 bases and 1 base, in that order; junction bases with no gene match: 10. The CDR3 extends over 16 amino acids. Looked up from germline, CDR1 is SNHLY and CDR2 is FYNNEI. The chain's CDR3 is CASSFPGQGGQETQYF. Here the CDR3 DNA reads TGTGCCAGCAGCTTCCCCGGACAGGGTGGCCAAGAGACCCAGTACTTC.

This clone has only a few counts. Different DNA sequences within this sample yield the same CDR3. The chain is built from TRBV28 and TRBJ2-7; D is perhaps TRBD2 (6 bases). Germline CDR1 reads MDHEN; CDR2 reads SYDVKM. The CDR3 totals 12 residues. V gave up 2 bases and J gave up 6 bases, with 8 bases separating them. CDR3 sequence (DNA): TGTGCCAGCAGTTTAGGGACTGGCGAGCAGTACTTC. Protein: CASSLGTGEQYF.

V gene TRBV19 combines with J gene TRBJ2-1, with TRBD2 matching over 7 bases. CDR3 length: 16 amino acids. The V and J ends lost 6 bases and 0 bases, in that order; junction bases with no gene match: 8. Germline V CDR1 and CDR2: LNHDA, SQIVND (reference sequence). The CDR3, as DNA: TGTGCCAGTAGACCCTTGCGGGGGAGCTCCTACAATGAGCAGTTCTTC. It specifies CASRPLRGSSYNEQFF.

This chain connects TRBV7-3 to TRBJ2-3; weak D call: TRBD2 (6 bases). The CDR3 runs to 13 residues. Germline V gene lookup returns CDR1 SGHTA and CDR2 FQGTGA. Between the trimmed V and J ends, which lost 8 bases and 5 bases, there was a span of 14 bases. CDR3 nucleotide sequence: TGTGCCAGCTCGGACGGGAGAGGAGATACGCAGTATTTT. This translates into CASSDGRGDTQYF.

The chain carries TRBV10-3 and TRBJ1-5, with D possibly being TRBD1 (6 bases). The ends were cut back, 5 bases at V and 5 bases at J, with 10 bases in the middle. The CDR3 consists of 13 residues. CDR1 is ENHRY, CDR2 SYGVKD, per germline. CDR3 amino acids: CAISTDRDQPQHF. The CDR3 DNA reads TGTGCCATCAGTACGGACAGAGATCAGCCCCAGCATTTT.

The chain has TRBV12-3 or TRBV12-4 and TRBJ2-1; D not resolved. This CDR3 has 12 residues. V shed 5 bases and J shed 13 bases, with 15 bases lying between them. CDR3 protein: CASSPRPTGQFF. CDR3 in DNA: TGTGCCAGCAGTCCCCGACCAACGGGTCAGTTCTTC.

The gene calls are TRBV5-1 and TRBJ2-5; D is perhaps TRBD2 (5 bases). The V gene's germline CDR1 is SGHRS and CDR2 YFSETQ. V was clipped by 4 bases and J by 3 bases, with 16 bases between them. The CDR3 consists of 15 residues. The CDR3 coding sequence is TGCGCCAGCAGCCGCTTAGCGTCATATAAAGAGACCCAGTACTTC. It is translated as CASSRLASYKETQYF.

The chain recombines TRBV10-1 with TRBJ1-3, with D uncertain. CDR3 length: 16 amino acids. The V gene lost 3 bases and the J gene lost 1 base, with 13 bases spanning the gap. The germline V gene encodes CDR1 WNHNN and CDR2 SYGVQD (reference sequence). The CDR3 nucleotides are TGCGCCAGCAGTGACCGGTCGGGGATTTCTGGAAACACCATATATTTT. Translated, it gives CASSDRSGISGNTIYF.

The chain links TRBV5-4 to TRBJ1-6; D perhaps matches TRBD1 (6 bases). Germline CDR1 SGHNT, CDR2 YYREEE (reference sequence). V dropped 0 bases and J dropped 7 bases, with 17 bases sitting between them. The CDR3 has 17 residues. CDR3 DNA: TGTGCCAGCAGCTTGGGCCAGGGGCTTGTACTGAATTCACCCCTCCACTTT. This codes for CASSLGQGLVLNSPLHF.

With regard to this clone: The junction departs from the called germline gene at one end, perhaps through a read error. The rearrangement links TRBV6-5 to TRBJ2-2; possible D gene TRBD2, 6 bases. The CDR3 length is 14 residues. Germline values: CDR1 MNHEY, CDR2 SVGAGI. CDR3 DNA: TGTGCCAGCAGTATTCTAGCGAATACCGGGGAGCTGTTTTTT. Protein: CASSILANTGELFF.

This clone occurred a few times. The chain recombines TRBV5-1 with TRBJ1-6, with D possibly TRBD1 on 6 matching bases. CDR1 is SGHRS and CDR2 is YFSETQ in the germline V gene. Trimming removed 4 bases from V and 7 bases from J, with 18 bases in between. The CDR3 is made up of 16 amino acids. This CDR3 reads CASSILPGQSNSPLHF. In DNA, the CDR3 is TGCGCCAGCAGCATCCTTCCGGGACAATCCAATTCACCCCTCCACTTT.

The gene calls are TRBV29-1 and TRBJ2-1, with 10 positions matching TRBD1. The ends lost 1 base at V and 5 bases at J; junction bases unmatched: 2. The CDR3 length is 14 residues. Germline CDR1 SQVTM, CDR2 ANQGSEA. CDR3: CSVEAGTGDNEQFF. The CDR3 DNA reads as TGCAGCGTTGAAGCCGGGACAGGGGACAATGAGCAGTTCTTC.

The chain links TRBV6-4 to TRBJ1-6, with TRBD1 as a possible D gene (6 bases). Trimming took 7 bases from V and 7 from J, leaving 11 bases between them. This CDR3 is built from 13 residues. Germline CDR1 and CDR2: MRHNA and SNTAGT. CDR3 nucleotides: TGTGCCAGCAAAGGCCAGGGGAATTCACCCCTCCACTTT. Translating it yields CASKGQGNSPLHF.

A word on this clone: A much larger clone lies a single base off, so this may be a read error. The chain carries TRBV11-2 and TRBJ1-1; D not resolved. V was trimmed by 3 bases and J by 1 base, leaving 6 bases between them. Germline V lookup: CDR1 SGHAT, CDR2 FQNNGV. This CDR3 has 13 amino acids. The CDR3: CASSFQRNTEAFF. The CDR3 bases are TGTGCCAGCAGCTTCCAGCGGAACACTGAAGCTTTCTTT.

V usage is TRBV3-1 (or the pseudogene TRBV3-2) and J usage is TRBJ2-2; D not resolved. Germline V lookup: CDR1 LGHDT, CDR2 YNNKEL (reference sequence). This CDR3 contains 14 residues. Trimming shortened V by 3 bases and J by 2 bases, and 7 bases separated the two germline ends. This CDR3 is CASSQSGNTGELFF. Here the CDR3 DNA reads TGTGCCAGCAGCCAGTCCGGTAACACCGGGGAGCTGTTTTTT.

The V call is TRBV20-1, the J call TRBJ2-1; D unresolved. V was trimmed by 3 bases and J by 0 bases, leaving 9 bases between them. CDR3 length: 14 amino acids. CDR1 DFQATT and CDR2 SNEGSKA come from the germline V gene (reference sequence). CDR3 bases: TGCAGTGCTAGTGTCCTTAGCTCCTACAATGAGCAGTTCTTC. It encodes CSASVLSSYNEQFF.

The V call is TRBV27, the J call TRBJ1-4, with no clear D. The CDR3 length is 14 residues. Germline V gene lookup returns CDR1 MNHEY and CDR2 SMNVEV (reference sequence). V was clipped by 6 bases and J by 7 bases, with 15 bases between them. CDR3 in DNA: TGTGCCAGCAGCAATCACGGGGAGGGTGAAAAACTGTTTTTT. Amino acid sequence: CASSNHGEGEKLFF.

This clone has a handful of counts. The V call is TRBV5-1, the J call TRBJ2-7; 7 positions agree with TRBD1. CDR3 length: 15 amino acids. Germline V gene data show CDR1 as SGHRS and CDR2 as YFSETQ. V dropped 0 bases and J dropped 0; count of bases not matched to a gene: 3. The CDR3 spells CASSLEGQSSYEQYF. In DNA form, the CDR3 reads TGCGCCAGCAGCTTGGAGGGACAGTCCTCCTACGAGCAGTACTTC.